A single sample is the source of the 11 T cell receptor beta chains below, sequenced in a study of T-cell memory formation after mild COVID-19. TCRdb used MiXCR to reprocess the 5' RACE reads, holding one entry per CDR3 protein. The data show hundreds of thousands of distinct CDR3 sequences, with roughly a fifth seen just once and under 25% held by the top ten. Sequencing was performed on PBMCs or a T cell subset sorted from them (not recorded which). The receptors come from a man aged 18 to 35 who had mild COVID-19 (a few samples of this study predate the infection). Cell type and time point are not known.

This chain uses TRBV6-5 with TRBJ1-5, with a possible D match to TRBD1 (5 bases). The CDR3 contains 12 residues. Germline-derived CDR1 and CDR2 are MNHEY and SVGAGI. The ends were cut back, 8 bases at V and 4 bases at J, with 9 bases in the middle. The CDR3 loop is CASHSGNQPQHF. CDR3 DNA sequence: TGTGCCAGCCATTCAGGGAATCAGCCCCAGCATTTT.

This clonotype occurred a few times. The V and J genes are TRBV29-1 and TRBJ2-1; TRBD2 might be the D (5 bases). The length of the CDR3 is 13 residues. Germline V gene data show CDR1 as SQVTM and CDR2 as ANQGSEA. Trimming cost V 6 bases and J 4 bases, with 13 bases left between them. The CDR3 spells CSVREGPYNEQFF. CDR3 nucleotides: TGCAGCGTGCGAGAGGGTCCTTACAATGAGCAGTTCTTC.

This clonotype has a handful of counts. The CDR3 is CASSQTGKNTEAFF. DNA of the CDR3: TGTGCCAGCAGCCAGACAGGGAAGAACACTGAAGCTTTCTTT. The chain links TRBV14 to TRBJ1-1, with 7 bases fitting TRBD1. Losses at the gene ends were 3 bases for V and 1 base for J; bases not matched to a gene: 2. The V gene's germline CDR1 is SGHDN and CDR2 FVKESK. The CDR3 spans 14 residues.

The CDR3 DNA follows: TGTGCCAGCAGTGATTCGGGGTCGTATGGCAATCAGCCCCAGCATTTT. Translation: CASSDSGSYGNQPQHF. The chain uses TRBV25-1 and TRBJ1-5, with no clear D. The CDR3 is 16 amino acids. The germline CDR1 and CDR2 sequences are MGHDK and SYGVNS. With 3 bases removed from V and 2 bases from J, the gap between germline ends came to 14 bases.

J is TRBJ2-3 and V is TRBV7-8, with no clear D. Between the trimmed V and J ends, which lost 5 bases and 0 bases, there was a span of 9 bases. Germline CDR1 reads SGHVS; CDR2 reads FQNEAQ. The CDR3 extends over 14 amino acids. DNA for the CDR3: TGTGCCAGCAGCAGAGACTGGAGCACAGATACGCAGTATTTT. This sequence encodes CASSRDWSTDTQYF.

This chain connects TRBV5-5 to TRBJ1-1, with a possible D match to TRBD1 (5 bases). Germline CDR1 SGHKS, CDR2 YYEKEE (reference sequence). Trimming pared 0 bases from V and 6 bases from J, leaving 15 bases between. CDR3 size: 15 residues. The CDR3 nucleotides are TGTGCCAGCAGCTTGGCCGGAGACAGTTACCCTGAAGCTTTCTTT. Residues: CASSLAGDSYPEAFF. The full variable domain, completed using reference TRBV5-5 and TRBJ1-1, is DAGVTQSPTHLIKTRGQQVTLRCSPISGHKSVSWYQQVLGQGPQFIFQYYEKEERGRGNFPDRFSARQFPNYSSELNVNALLLGDSALYLCASSLAGDSYPEAFFGQGTRLTVV.

The chain couples TRBV12-3 or TRBV12-4 to TRBJ1-5; D is ambiguous. The germline V and J ends were trimmed by 3 bases and 6 bases, with 6 bases remaining between them. The CDR3 runs 12 residues. CDR3 amino acids: CASSFLPQPQHF. The CDR3 nucleotides are TGTGCCAGCAGTTTTCTCCCTCAGCCCCAGCATTTT.

This clonotype was detected only a few times. The rearrangement joins TRBV10-3 to TRBJ2-5; D gene uncertain. CDR3 length equals 13 residues. Germline V gives CDR1 ENHRY, CDR2 SYGVKD. Trimming shortened V by 8 bases and J by 4 bases, and 14 bases separated the two germline ends. The CDR3 nucleotides are TGTGCCATCTCTACGCCCCTAACAGAGACCCAGTACTTC. This sequence encodes CAISTPLTETQYF.

This clonotype was seen only a few times. The chain employs TRBV5-1 and TRBJ2-1, with D perhaps TRBD1 or TRBD2 (5 bases each). The V gene's germline CDR1 is SGHRS and CDR2 YFSETQ. With 0 bases removed from V and 7 bases from J, the gap between germline ends came to 14 bases. This CDR3 comprises 15 residues. The CDR3, as DNA: TGCGCCAGCAGCTTGGTCGGGGACCCCGGGAATGAGCAGTTCTTC. Its translation is CASSLVGDPGNEQFF.

The sample holds a few counts of this clonotype. In DNA form, the CDR3 reads TGTGCCAGCAGCTTAGGGGGGGACACCTCTGGAAACACCATATATTTT. Translation gives CASSLGGDTSGNTIYF. The chain has TRBV7-9 and TRBJ1-3, with D perhaps TRBD1 (6 bases). This CDR3 is 16 amino acids long. CDR1 is SEHNR, CDR2 FQNEAQ, per germline (reference sequence). With 1 base removed from V and 0 bases from J, the gap between germline ends came to 10 bases.

The chain carries TRBV5-1 and TRBJ1-4; D perhaps matches TRBD1 (6 bases). Trimming shortened V by 3 bases and J by 3 bases, and 9 bases separated the two germline ends. Per germline, CDR1 SGHRS and CDR2 YFSETQ. The CDR3 runs to 14 residues. This chain's CDR3 is CASSSGQPNEKLFF. The DNA for the CDR3 is TGCGCCAGCAGCTCCGGACAGCCTAATGAAAAACTGTTTTTT.